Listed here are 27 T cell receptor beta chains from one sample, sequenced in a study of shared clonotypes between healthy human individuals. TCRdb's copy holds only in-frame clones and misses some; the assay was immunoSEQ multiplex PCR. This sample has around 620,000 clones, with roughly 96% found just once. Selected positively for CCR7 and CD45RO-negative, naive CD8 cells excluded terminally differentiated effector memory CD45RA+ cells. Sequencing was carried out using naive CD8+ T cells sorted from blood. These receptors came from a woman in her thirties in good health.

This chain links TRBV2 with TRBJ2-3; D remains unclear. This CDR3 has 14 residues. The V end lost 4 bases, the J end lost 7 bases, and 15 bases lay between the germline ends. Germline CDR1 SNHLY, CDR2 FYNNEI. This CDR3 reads CASSGWQGPHTQYF. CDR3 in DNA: TGTGCCAGCAGTGGGTGGCAAGGACCCCATACGCAGTATTTT.

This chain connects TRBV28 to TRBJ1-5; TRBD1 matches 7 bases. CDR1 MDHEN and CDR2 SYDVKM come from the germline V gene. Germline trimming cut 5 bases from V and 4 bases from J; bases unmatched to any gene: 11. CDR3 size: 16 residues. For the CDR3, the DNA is TGTGCCAGCAGTCTTCTCCTGGGACAGAGGAATCAGCCCCAGCATTTT. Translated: CASSLLLGQRNQPQHF.

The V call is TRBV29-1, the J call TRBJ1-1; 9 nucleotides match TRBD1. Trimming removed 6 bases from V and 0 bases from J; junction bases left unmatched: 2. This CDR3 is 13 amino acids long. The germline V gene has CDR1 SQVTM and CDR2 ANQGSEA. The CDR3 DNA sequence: TGCAGCGTCTACAGGGGGCTGAACACTGAAGCTTTCTTT. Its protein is CSVYRGLNTEAFF.

The CDR3 loop is CASSIGGGAQHF. The CDR3 region has the DNA TGTGCCAGTAGTATCGGAGGGGGCGCCCAGCATTTT. The V and J genes are TRBV19 and TRBJ1-5; 7 bases are a match to TRBD1. V lost 3 bases, J lost 11 bases, and 4 bases stayed unmatched. The CDR3 loop spans 12 amino acids. Germline assignment: CDR1 LNHDA and CDR2 SQIVND (reference sequence).

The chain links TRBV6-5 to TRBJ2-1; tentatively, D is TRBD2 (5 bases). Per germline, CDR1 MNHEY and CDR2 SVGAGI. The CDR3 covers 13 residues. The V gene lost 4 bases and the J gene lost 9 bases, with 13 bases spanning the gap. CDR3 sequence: CASSSMGVAEQFF. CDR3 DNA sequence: TGTGCCAGCAGTTCGATGGGAGTAGCTGAGCAGTTCTTC.

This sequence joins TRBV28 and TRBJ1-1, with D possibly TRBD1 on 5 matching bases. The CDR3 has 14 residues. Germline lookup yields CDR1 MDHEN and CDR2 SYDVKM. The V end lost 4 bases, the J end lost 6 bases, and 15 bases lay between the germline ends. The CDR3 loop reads CASSSRGTASEAFF. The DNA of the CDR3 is TGTGCCAGCAGTTCACGTGGGACGGCCTCTGAAGCTTTCTTT.

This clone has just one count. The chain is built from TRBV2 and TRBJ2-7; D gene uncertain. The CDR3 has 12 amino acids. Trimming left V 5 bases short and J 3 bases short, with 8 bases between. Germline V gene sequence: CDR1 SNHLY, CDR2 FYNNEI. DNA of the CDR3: TGTGCCAGCAGTTTTCCTGGCTACGAGCAGTACTTC. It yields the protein CASSFPGYEQYF.

CDR3: CASSTGITSNQPQHF. CDR3 sequence (DNA): TGTGCCAGTAGTACAGGGATTACGAGCAATCAGCCCCAGCATTTT. The rearrangement joins TRBV19 to TRBJ1-5; possible D gene TRBD1, 5 bases. CDR1 is LNHDA and CDR2 is SQIVND in the germline V gene (reference sequence). The CDR3 length is 15 residues. The ends were cut back, 4 bases at V and 1 base at J, with 11 bases in the middle. The full variable domain, rest sourced from reference TRBV19 and TRBJ1-5, is DGGITQSPKYLFRKEGQNVTLSCEQNLNHDAMYWYRQDPGQGLRLIYYSQIVNDFQKGDIAEGYSVSREKKESFPLTVTSAQKNPTAFYLCASSTGITSNQPQHFGDGTRLSIL.

CDR3 bases: TGTGCCAGTACCGCGCCAGGGGGCGGCCACGAGCAGTACTTC. It yields the protein CASTAPGGGHEQYF. The gene calls are TRBV19 and TRBJ2-7, with 8 bases matching TRBD1. There are 14 residues in the CDR3. V lost 7 bases and J lost 5; bases outside the gene matches: 10. CDR1 LNHDA and CDR2 SQIVND come from the germline V gene (reference sequence).

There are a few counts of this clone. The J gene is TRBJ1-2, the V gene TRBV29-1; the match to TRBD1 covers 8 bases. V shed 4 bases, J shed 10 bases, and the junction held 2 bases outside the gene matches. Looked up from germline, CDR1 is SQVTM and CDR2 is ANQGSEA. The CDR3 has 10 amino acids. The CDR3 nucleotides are TGCAGCGTTGCAGGGGGCAACTACACCTTC. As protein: CSVAGGNYTF.

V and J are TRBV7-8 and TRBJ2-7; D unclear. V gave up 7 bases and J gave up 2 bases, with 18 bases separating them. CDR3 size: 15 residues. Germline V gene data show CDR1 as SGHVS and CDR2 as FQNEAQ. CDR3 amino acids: CASNDRPSSTYEQYF. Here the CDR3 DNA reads TGTGCCAGCAACGACCGGCCTTCAAGTACCTACGAGCAGTACTTC.

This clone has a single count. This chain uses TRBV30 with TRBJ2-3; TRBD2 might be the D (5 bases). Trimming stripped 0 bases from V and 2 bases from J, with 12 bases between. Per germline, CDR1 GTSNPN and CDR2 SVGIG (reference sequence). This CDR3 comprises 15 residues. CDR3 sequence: CAWSVGAAYTDTQYF. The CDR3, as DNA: TGTGCCTGGAGTGTGGGAGCGGCCTACACAGATACGCAGTATTTT.

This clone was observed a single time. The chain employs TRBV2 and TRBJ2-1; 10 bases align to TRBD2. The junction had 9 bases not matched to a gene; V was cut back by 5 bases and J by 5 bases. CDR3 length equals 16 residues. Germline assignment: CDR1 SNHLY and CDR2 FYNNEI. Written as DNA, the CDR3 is TGTGCCAGCAGTTTAATAGCGGGAGGCGTCGACAATGAGCAGTTCTTC. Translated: CASSLIAGGVDNEQFF.

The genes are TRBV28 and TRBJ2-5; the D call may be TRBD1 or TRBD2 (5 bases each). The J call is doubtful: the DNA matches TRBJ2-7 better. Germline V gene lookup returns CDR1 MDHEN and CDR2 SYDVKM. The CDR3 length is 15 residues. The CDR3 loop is CASRPSGLMGHEQYF. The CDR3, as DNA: TGTGCCAGCAGACCATCGGGGCTGATGGGCCACGAGCAGTACTTC.

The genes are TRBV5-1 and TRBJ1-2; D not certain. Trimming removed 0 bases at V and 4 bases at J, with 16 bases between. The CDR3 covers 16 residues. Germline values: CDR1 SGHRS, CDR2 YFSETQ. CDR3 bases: TGCGCCAGCAGCTTGGCCACCGGAATCTTACGCTATGGCTACACCTTC. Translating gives CASSLATGILRYGYTF.

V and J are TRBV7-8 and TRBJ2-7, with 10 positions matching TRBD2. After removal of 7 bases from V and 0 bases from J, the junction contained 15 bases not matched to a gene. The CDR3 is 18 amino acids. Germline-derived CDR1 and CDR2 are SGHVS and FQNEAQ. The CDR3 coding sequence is TGTGCCAGCATTCCAGCGGGAGGGATTAGATCTTACTCCTACGAGCAGTACTTC. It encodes CASIPAGGIRSYSYEQYF. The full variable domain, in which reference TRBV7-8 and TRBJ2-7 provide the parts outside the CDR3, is GAGVSQSPRYKVAKRGQDVALRCDPISGHVSLFWYQQALGQGPEFLTYFQNEAQLDKSGLPSDRFFAERPEGSVSTLKIQRTQQEDSAVYLCASIPAGGIRSYSYEQYFGPGTRLTVT.

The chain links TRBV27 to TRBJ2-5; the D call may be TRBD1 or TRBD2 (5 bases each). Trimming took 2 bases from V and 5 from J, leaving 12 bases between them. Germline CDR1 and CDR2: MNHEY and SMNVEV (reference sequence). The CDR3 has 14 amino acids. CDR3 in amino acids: CASSLGSRGETQYF. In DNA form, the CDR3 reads TGTGCCAGCAGTTTAGGTAGCCGGGGCGAGACCCAGTACTTC.

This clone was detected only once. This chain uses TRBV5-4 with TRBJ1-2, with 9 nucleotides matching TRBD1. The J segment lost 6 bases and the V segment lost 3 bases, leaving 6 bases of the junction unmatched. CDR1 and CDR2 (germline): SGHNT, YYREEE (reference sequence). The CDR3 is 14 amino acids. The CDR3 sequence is CASSSNRGLDGYTF. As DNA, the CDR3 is TGTGCCAGCAGCTCAAACAGGGGGCTAGATGGCTACACCTTC.

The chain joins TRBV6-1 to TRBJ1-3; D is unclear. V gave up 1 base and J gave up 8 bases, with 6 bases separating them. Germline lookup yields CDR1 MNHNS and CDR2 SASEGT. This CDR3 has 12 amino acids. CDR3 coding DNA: TGTGCCAGCAGTGAAGAGGGTTACACCATATATTTT. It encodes CASSEEGYTIYF.

CDR3 amino acids: CASSYSASGTYNEQFF. Written as DNA, the CDR3 is TGTGCCAGCAGTTACTCGGCTAGCGGGACCTACAATGAGCAGTTCTTC. The chain employs TRBV6-5 and TRBJ2-1, with 9 nucleotides matching TRBD2. V gave up 0 bases and J gave up 2 bases; unmatched junction bases: 2. The CDR3 is 16 amino acids. The germline V gene encodes CDR1 MNHEY and CDR2 SVGAGI.

CDR3 loop: CASSFAAGVNTEAFF. CDR3 DNA sequence: TGTGCCAGCAGTTTCGCTGCAGGGGTGAACACTGAAGCTTTCTTT. V gene TRBV27 combines with J gene TRBJ1-1; perhaps TRBD1 as D (6 bases). Germline lookup yields CDR1 MNHEY and CDR2 SMNVEV (reference sequence). The length of the CDR3 is 15 residues. The germline V and J ends were trimmed by 3 bases and 0 bases, with 11 bases remaining between them.

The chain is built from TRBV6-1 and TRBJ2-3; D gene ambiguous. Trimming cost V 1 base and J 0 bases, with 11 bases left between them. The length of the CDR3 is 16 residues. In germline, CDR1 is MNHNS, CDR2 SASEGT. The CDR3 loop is CASSEGPQYSTDTQYF. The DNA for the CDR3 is TGTGCCAGCAGTGAAGGGCCTCAGTATAGCACAGATACGCAGTATTTT.

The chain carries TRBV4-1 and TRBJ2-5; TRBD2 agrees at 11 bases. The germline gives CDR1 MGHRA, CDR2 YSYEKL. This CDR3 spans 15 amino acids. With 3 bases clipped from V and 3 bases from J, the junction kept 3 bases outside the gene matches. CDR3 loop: CASSHPTSGEETQYF. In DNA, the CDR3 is TGCGCCAGCAGCCACCCGACTAGCGGGGAAGAGACCCAGTACTTC.

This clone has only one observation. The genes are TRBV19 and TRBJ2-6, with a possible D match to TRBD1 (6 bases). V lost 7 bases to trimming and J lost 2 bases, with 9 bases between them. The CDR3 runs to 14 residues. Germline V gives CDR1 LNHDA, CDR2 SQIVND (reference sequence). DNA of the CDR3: TGTGCCAGTACCCCAGGGGCTGGGGCCAACGTCCTGACTTTC. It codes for CASTPGAGANVLTF.

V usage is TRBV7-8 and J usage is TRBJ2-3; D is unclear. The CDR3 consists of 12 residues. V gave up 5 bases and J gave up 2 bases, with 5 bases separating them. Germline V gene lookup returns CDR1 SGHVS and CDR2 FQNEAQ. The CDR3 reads CASSLHTDTQYF. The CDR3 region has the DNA TGTGCCAGCAGCCTACACACAGATACGCAGTATTTT.

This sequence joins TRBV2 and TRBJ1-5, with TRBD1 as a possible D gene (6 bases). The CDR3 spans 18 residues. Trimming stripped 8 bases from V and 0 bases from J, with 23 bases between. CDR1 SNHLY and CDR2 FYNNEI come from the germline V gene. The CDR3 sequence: CASQPYREMVYSNQPQHF. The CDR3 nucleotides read TGTGCCAGCCAGCCGTACAGGGAGATGGTCTATAGCAATCAGCCCCAGCATTTT.

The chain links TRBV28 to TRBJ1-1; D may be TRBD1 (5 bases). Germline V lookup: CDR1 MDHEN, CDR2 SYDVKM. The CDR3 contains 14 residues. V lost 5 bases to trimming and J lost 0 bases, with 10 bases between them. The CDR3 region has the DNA TGTGCCAGCAGTCTGACAGAGATGAACACTGAAGCTTTCTTT. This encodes CASSLTEMNTEAFF.